This T cell receptor beta chain appears in the sequencing data of a study of blood T cell repertoires in COVID-19. Study details: There were acute and convalescent COVID-19 samples, and they came from the United States, Italy and Spain. PBMCs, B-cell-depleted T cells, or T cells provided the cDNA or gDNA that made up the material.

Methods used by the authors: Reference gene primers were amplified, and this amplification served to estimate nucleated cell counts. Repertoires were generated with immunoSEQ multiplex PCR, while TCRdb's copy carries only in-frame clones and drops some. The V and J calls and clone size come from that table; D and trimming were worked out from the DNA. The sample records approximately 80,000 clones, around 86% being singletons. Germline CDR1 and CDR2: KGHSH and LQKENI. The CDR3 covers 13 residues. Germline trimming cut 5 bases from V and 5 bases from J; bases unmatched to any gene: 2. The chain employs TRBV18 and TRBJ1-1, with TRBD1 identical over 10 bases. This receptor was obtained from a middle-aged man with acute or convalescent COVID-19. The specimen sequenced was peripheral blood. CDR3 in amino acids: CASSSDRGTEAFF. In DNA form, the CDR3 reads TGTGCCAGCTCATCGGACAGGGGGACTGAAGCTTTCTTT.